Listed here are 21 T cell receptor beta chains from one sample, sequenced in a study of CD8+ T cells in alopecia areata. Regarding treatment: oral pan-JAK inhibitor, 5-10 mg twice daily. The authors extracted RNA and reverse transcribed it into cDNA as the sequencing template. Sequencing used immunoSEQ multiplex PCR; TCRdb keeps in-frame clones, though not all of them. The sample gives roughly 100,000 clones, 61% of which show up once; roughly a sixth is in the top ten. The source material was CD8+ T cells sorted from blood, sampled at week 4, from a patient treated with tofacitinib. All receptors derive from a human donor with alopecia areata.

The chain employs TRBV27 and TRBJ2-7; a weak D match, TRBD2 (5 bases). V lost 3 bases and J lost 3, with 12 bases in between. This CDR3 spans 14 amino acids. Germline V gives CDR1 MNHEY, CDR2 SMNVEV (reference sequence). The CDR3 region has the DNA TGTGCCAGCAGTTTCACCGGGATTAGCTACGAGCAGTACTTC. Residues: CASSFTGISYEQYF.

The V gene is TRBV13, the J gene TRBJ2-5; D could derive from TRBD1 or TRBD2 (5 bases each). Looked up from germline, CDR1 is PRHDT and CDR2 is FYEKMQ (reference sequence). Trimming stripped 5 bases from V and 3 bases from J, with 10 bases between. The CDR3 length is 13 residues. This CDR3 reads CASSRVGEETQYF. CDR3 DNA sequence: TGTGCCAGCAGCCGTGTGGGGGAAGAGACCCAGTACTTC.

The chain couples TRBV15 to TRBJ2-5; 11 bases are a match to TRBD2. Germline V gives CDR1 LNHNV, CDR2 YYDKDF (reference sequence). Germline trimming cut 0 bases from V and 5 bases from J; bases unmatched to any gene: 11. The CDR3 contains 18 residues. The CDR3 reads CATSREGEVAGGLETQYF. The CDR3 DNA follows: TGTGCCACCAGCAGAGAGGGTGAGGTAGCGGGAGGGCTGGAGACCCAGTACTTC.

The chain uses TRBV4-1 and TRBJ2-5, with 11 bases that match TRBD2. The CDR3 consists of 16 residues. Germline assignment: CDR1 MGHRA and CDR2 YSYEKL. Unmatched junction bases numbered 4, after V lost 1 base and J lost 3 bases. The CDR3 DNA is TGCGCCAGCAGCCAAGCCCTGGGACTAGCGGAAGAGACCCAGTACTTC. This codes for CASSQALGLAEETQYF.

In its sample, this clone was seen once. CDR3 protein: CASSGPSQNIQYF. DNA for the CDR3: TGTGCCAGCAGTGGGCCATCTCAAAACATTCAGTACTTC. This sequence joins TRBV2 and TRBJ2-4; the D is unclear. This CDR3 comprises 13 residues. The V gene lost 4 bases and the J gene lost 5 bases, with 9 bases spanning the gap. Germline CDR1 reads SNHLY; CDR2 reads FYNNEI.

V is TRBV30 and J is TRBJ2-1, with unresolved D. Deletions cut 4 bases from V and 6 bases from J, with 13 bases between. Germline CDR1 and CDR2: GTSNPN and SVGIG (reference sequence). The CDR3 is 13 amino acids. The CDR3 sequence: CAWTTTTLNEQFF. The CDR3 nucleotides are TGTGCCTGGACAACTACTACTCTCAATGAGCAGTTCTTC. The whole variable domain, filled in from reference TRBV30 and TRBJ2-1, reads SQTIHQWPATLVQPVGSPLSLECTVEGTSNPNLYWYRQAAGRGLQLLFYSVGIGQISSEVPQNLSASRPQDRQFILSSKKLLLSDSGFYLCAWTTTTLNEQFFGPGTRLTVL.

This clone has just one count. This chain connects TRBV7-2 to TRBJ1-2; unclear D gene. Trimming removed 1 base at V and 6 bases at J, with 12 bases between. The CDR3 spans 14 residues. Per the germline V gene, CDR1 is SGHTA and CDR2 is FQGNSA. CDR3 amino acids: CASSLDRDVDGYTF. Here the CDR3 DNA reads TGTGCCAGCAGCTTAGATCGGGATGTGGATGGCTACACCTTC.

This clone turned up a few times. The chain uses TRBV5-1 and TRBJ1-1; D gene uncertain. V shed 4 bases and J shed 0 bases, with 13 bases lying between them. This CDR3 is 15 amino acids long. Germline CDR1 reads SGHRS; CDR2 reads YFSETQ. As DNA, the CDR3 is TGCGCCAGCAGCGTGGGTTGGGGAATGAACACTGAAGCTTTCTTT. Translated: CASSVGWGMNTEAFF.

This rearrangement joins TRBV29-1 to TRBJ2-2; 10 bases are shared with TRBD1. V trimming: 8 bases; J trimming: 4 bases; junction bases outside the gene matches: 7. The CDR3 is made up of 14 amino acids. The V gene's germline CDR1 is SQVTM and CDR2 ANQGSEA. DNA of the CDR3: TGCAGCTATACCGGGACAGGGGTCACCGGGGAGCTGTTTTTT. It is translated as CSYTGTGVTGELFF.

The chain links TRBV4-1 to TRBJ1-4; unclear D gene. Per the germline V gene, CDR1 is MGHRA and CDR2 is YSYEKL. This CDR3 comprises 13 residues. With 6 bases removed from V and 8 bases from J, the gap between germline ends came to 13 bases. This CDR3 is CASRNFPEEKLFF. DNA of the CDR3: TGCGCCAGCAGGAACTTCCCGGAGGAAAAACTGTTTTTT.

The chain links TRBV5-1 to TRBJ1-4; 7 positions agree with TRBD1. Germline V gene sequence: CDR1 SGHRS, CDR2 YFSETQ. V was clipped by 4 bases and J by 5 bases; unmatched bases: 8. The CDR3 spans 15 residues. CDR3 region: CASSATGARNEKLFF. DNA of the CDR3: TGCGCCAGCAGCGCCACAGGGGCTCGGAATGAAAAACTGTTTTTT.

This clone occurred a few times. CDR3 sequence reads: CASSPQGVTPKSNQPQHF. The CDR3 DNA is TGTGCCAGTAGTCCCCAGGGGGTTACCCCAAAGAGCAATCAGCCCCAGCATTTT. This chain links TRBV19 with TRBJ1-5; 7 bases fit TRBD1. The CDR3 has 18 amino acids. V gave up 5 bases and J gave up 1 base; unmatched junction bases: 14. Germline CDR1 reads LNHDA; CDR2 reads SQIVND (reference sequence). Full variable domain (outside the CDR3, taken from reference TRBV19 and TRBJ1-5): DGGITQSPKYLFRKEGQNVTLSCEQNLNHDAMYWYRQDPGQGLRLIYYSQIVNDFQKGDIAEGYSVSREKKESFPLTVTSAQKNPTAFYLCASSPQGVTPKSNQPQHFGDGTRLSIL.

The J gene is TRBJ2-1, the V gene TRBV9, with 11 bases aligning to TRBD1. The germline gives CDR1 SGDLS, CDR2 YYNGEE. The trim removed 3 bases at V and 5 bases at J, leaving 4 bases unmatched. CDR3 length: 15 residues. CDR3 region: CASSDRDRGDNEQFF. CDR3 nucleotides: TGTGCCAGCAGCGACCGGGACAGGGGGGACAATGAGCAGTTCTTC.

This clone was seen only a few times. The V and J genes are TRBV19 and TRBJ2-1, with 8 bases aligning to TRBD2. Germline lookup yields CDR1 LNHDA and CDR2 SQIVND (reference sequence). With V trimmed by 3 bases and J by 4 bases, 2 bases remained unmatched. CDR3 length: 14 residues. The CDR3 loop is CASSISGTYNEQFF. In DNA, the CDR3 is TGTGCCAGTAGTATTAGCGGGACTTACAATGAGCAGTTCTTC.

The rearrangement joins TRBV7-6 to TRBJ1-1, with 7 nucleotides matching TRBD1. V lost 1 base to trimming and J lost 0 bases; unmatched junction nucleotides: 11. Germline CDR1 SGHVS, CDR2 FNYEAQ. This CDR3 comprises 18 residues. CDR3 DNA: TGTGCCAGCAGCTTAGTAACGGGACAGAGCTTTATGAACACTGAAGCTTTCTTT. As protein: CASSLVTGQSFMNTEAFF.

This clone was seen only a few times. The CDR3 loop is CASSLGVGYGYTF. The DNA of the CDR3 is TGTGCCAGCAGTTTGGGGGTTGGGTATGGCTACACCTTC. V gene TRBV27 combines with J gene TRBJ1-2; a weak D match, TRBD1 (5 bases). The CDR3 runs to 13 residues. Germline CDR1 is MNHEY and CDR2 is SMNVEV (reference sequence). Trimming left V 3 bases short and J 5 bases short, with 10 bases between.

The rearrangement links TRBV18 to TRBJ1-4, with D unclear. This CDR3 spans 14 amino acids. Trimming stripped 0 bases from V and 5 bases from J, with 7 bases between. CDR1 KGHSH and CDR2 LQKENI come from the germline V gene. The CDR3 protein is CASSPPDGNEKLFF. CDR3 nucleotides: TGTGCCAGCTCACCACCAGACGGAAATGAAAAACTGTTTTTT.

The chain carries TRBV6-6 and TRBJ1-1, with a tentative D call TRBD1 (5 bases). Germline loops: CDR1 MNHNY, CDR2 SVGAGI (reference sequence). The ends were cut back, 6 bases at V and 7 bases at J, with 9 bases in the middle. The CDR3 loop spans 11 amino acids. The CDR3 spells CASSRGVEAFF. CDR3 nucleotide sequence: TGTGCCAGCAGCCGGGGGGTTGAAGCTTTCTTT.

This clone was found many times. The CDR3 DNA sequence: TGTGCCAGTAGTATAGGCAGCCGGGCCTTGAACTATGGCTACACCTTC. Its translation: CASSIGSRALNYGYTF. V gene TRBV19 combines with J gene TRBJ1-2; D is ambiguous. CDR1 is LNHDA, CDR2 SQIVND, per germline (reference sequence). The V and J ends lost 1 base and 2 bases respectively, with 14 bases between them. The CDR3 sequence is 16 residues long.

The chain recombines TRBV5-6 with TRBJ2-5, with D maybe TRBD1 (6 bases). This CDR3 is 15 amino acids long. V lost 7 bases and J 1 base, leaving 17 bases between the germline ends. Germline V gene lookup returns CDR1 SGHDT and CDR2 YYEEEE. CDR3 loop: CASSVPGERQETQYF. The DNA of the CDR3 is TGTGCCAGCTCCGTTCCAGGGGAACGCCAAGAGACCCAGTACTTC.

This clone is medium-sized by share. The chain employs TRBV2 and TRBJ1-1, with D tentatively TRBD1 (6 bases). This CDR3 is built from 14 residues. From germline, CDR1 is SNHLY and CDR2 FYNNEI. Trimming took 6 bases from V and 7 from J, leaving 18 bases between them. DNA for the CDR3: TGTGCCAGCAGCGAAACAGGGTTTCGCGATGAAGCTTTCTTT. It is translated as CASSETGFRDEAFF.